This T cell receptor beta chain is drawn from a study of metastatic and nonmetastatic thyroid tumors. The CDR3 is made up of 13 amino acids. V lost 1 base and J 4 bases, leaving 8 bases between the germline ends. Germline loops: CDR1 SGHNT, CDR2 YYREEE (reference sequence). With MiXCR, TCRdb reprocessed the PCR reads. This sample yields tens of thousands of clones, of which under 15% are seen a single time; roughly 8.2% belongs to the top ten. No treatment of any kind had been given to any patient before thyroid surgery. The clonotype comes from a female donor with papillary thyroid cancer or a benign thyroid nodule (not recorded which). Some clones in this sample may be carry-over from other donors' samples. Sequenced sample: tumor tissue. V and J are TRBV5-4 and TRBJ1-2; D remains unclear. Written as DNA, the CDR3 is TGTGCCAGCAGCTTGCCGGCTTCCTATGGCTACACCTTC. It codes for CASSLPASYGYTF.